One sample yielded the 23 T cell receptor beta chains listed below, sequenced in a study of blood T cells in healthy people across ages. A J-beta primer mix and a sample-barcoded 5' primer were used in a second PCR of about 6 to 12 cycles. MiXCR was run by TCRdb on the 5' RACE reads, yielding one entry per CDR3 protein. The table lists about 1.6 million distinct CDR3 sequences, approximately 32% of them singletons. The sequenced sample consisted of blood. Receptors originate from a woman in her 30s in good health.

The count of this clonotype is one. The chain couples TRBV12-3 or TRBV12-4 to TRBJ1-2; a weak D match, TRBD1 (5 bases). V was pared by 8 bases and J by 1 base, with 14 bases between. The CDR3 is 14 amino acids. The CDR3 reads CASWGDNFNYGYTF. The CDR3 nucleotides are TGTGCCAGCTGGGGGGATAACTTTAACTATGGCTACACCTTC.

This clonotype was detected a few times. The V gene is TRBV3-1, the J gene TRBJ1-4; TRBD1 aligns across 10 bases. This CDR3 region has 18 residues. Germline assignment: CDR1 LGHDT and CDR2 YNNKEL (reference sequence). Trimming cost V 2 bases and J 0 bases; bases outside gene matches: 6. This CDR3 reads CASSQPGTGAATNEKLFF. The CDR3 region has the DNA TGTGCCAGCAGCCAACCCGGGACAGGGGCCGCAACTAATGAAAAACTGTTTTTT.

The chain links TRBV7-9 to TRBJ2-1; D gene unclear. V was shortened by 0 bases and J by 8 bases, with 23 bases between the two germline ends. The CDR3 has 18 amino acids. Germline-derived CDR1 and CDR2 are SEHNR and FQNEAQ (reference sequence). For the CDR3, the DNA is TGTGCCAGCAGCTTAGCAAATGGTTGGCCTTCTGCGGACCATGAGCAGTTCTTC. Translated, it gives CASSLANGWPSADHEQFF.

In its sample, this clonotype was seen a few times. V and J are TRBV25-1 and TRBJ2-5, with 12 positions matching TRBD2. With 6 bases clipped from V and 9 bases from J, the junction kept 14 bases outside the gene matches. CDR3 length: 16 residues. From germline, CDR1 is MGHDK and CDR2 SYGVNS. The DNA of the CDR3 is TGTGCCAGCAGCGATGGAGGGACTAGCGGGCCCCAGGCCCAGTACTTC. This translates into CASSDGGTSGPQAQYF.

V and J are TRBV7-9 and TRBJ2-5; D is possibly TRBD1 or TRBD2 (6 bases each). The germline V gene has CDR1 SEHNR and CDR2 FQNEAQ (reference sequence). V was pared by 4 bases and J by 4 bases, with 19 bases between. There are 16 residues in the CDR3. Written as DNA, the CDR3 is TGTGCCAGCAGCTCGAACCGACTAGGAGGGGGAGAGACCCAGTACTTC. Translating it yields CASSSNRLGGGETQYF.

The chain recombines TRBV4-2 with TRBJ2-1; TRBD1 aligns across 8 bases. Germline CDR1 and CDR2: LGHNA and YNFKEQ. CDR3 length: 14 amino acids. J gave up 10 bases and V 5 bases, and 10 bases lay outside the gene matches. CDR3 amino acids: CASSTRTGLREQFF. The CDR3 DNA is TGTGCCAGCAGCACCCGGACAGGGTTAAGGGAGCAGTTCTTC.

This clonotype was found a few times. V and J are TRBV15 and TRBJ2-6; D perhaps matches TRBD1 (7 bases). V was clipped by 5 bases and J by 0 bases, with 23 bases between them. Germline CDR1 reads LNHNV; CDR2 reads YYDKDF (reference sequence). This CDR3 region has 20 residues. Here the CDR3 reads CATSDDGRGAPYSGANVLTF. In DNA, the CDR3 is TGTGCCACCAGCGATGATGGCAGGGGGGCACCCTACTCTGGGGCCAACGTCCTGACTTTC.

Comments on this clonotype: The junction shows a germline mismatch at one end, possibly a read error. The rearrangement uses TRBV20-1 and TRBJ2-7; 12 bases are a match to TRBD2. Per germline, CDR1 DFQATT and CDR2 SNEGSKA (reference sequence). The CDR3 is made up of 15 amino acids. Written as DNA, the CDR3 is TGCAGTGCTAGAGTGACTAGCGGGGGCTCCTACGGGCAGTACTTC. This gives the protein CSARVTSGGSYGQYF.

This clonotype was observed a few times. The chain joins TRBV7-9 to TRBJ1-2; TRBD1 matches at 7 bases. This CDR3 region has 13 residues. From germline, CDR1 is SEHNR and CDR2 FQNEAQ (reference sequence). V shed 4 bases, J shed 4 bases, and the junction held 3 bases outside the gene matches. As DNA, the CDR3 is TGTGCCAGCAGCTGGGACAGCCCCTATGGCTACACCTTC. Residues: CASSWDSPYGYTF.

This chain links TRBV20-1 with TRBJ1-1; D is perhaps TRBD1 (6 bases). V lost 1 base and J lost 3, with 15 bases in between. Per the germline V gene, CDR1 is DFQATT and CDR2 is SNEGSKA (reference sequence). This CDR3 comprises 15 residues. CDR3 residues: CSARARYRADTEAFF. The CDR3 nucleotides are TGCAGTGCTAGAGCCCGGTACAGGGCGGACACTGAAGCTTTCTTT.

The sample holds a few counts of this clonotype. The rearrangement joins TRBV7-8 to TRBJ2-7; D uncertain. CDR1 is SGHVS, CDR2 FQNEAQ, per germline. The CDR3 length is 16 residues. Trimming cost V 3 bases and J 2 bases, with 17 bases left between them. The CDR3 here is CASSLHRPPGPYEQYF. The CDR3 DNA sequence: TGTGCCAGCAGCTTGCATCGGCCCCCCGGCCCCTACGAGCAGTACTTC. The variable domain in full, completed from reference TRBV7-8 and TRBJ2-7, reads GAGVSQSPRYKVAKRGQDVALRCDPISGHVSLFWYQQALGQGPEFLTYFQNEAQLDKSGLPSDRFFAERPEGSVSTLKIQRTQQEDSAVYLCASSLHRPPGPYEQYFGPGTRLTVT.

This clonotype appeared many times. The V call is TRBV20-1, the J call TRBJ2-5; TRBD2 matches at 9 bases. Germline V gene data show CDR1 as DFQATT and CDR2 as SNEGSKA (reference sequence). Unmatched junction bases numbered 13, after V lost 4 bases and J lost 4 bases. The CDR3 covers 16 residues. The CDR3 sequence is CSATTWRGGSGETQYF. CDR3 sequence (DNA): TGCAGTGCTACTACGTGGCGGGGGGGATCGGGAGAGACCCAGTACTTC.

The gene calls are TRBV29-1 and TRBJ1-1, with D unresolved. The CDR3 loop spans 13 amino acids. V was clipped by 2 bases and J by 0 bases, with 7 bases between them. Germline V gene data show CDR1 as SQVTM and CDR2 as ANQGSEA. CDR3 nucleotides: TGCAGCGTTGAACTACAGATGAACACTGAAGCTTTCTTT. It yields the protein CSVELQMNTEAFF.

This clonotype was recorded a few times. V gene TRBV3-1 combines with J gene TRBJ2-1, with D perhaps being TRBD1 or TRBD2 (5 bases each). The CDR3 loop spans 16 amino acids. Germline V gene sequence: CDR1 LGHDT, CDR2 YNNKEL (reference sequence). Trimming removed 4 bases from V and 2 bases from J, with 15 bases in between. Here the CDR3 reads CASSPLGAGPYNEQFF. The DNA for the CDR3 is TGTGCCAGCAGCCCCTTAGGGGCGGGCCCCTACAATGAGCAGTTCTTC.

V usage is TRBV27 and J usage is TRBJ2-5; D perhaps matches TRBD2 (5 bases). In germline, CDR1 is MNHEY, CDR2 SMNVEV (reference sequence). V lost 3 bases and J 2 bases, leaving 13 bases between the germline ends. This CDR3 is 15 amino acids long. The CDR3 protein is CASSFVPGSQETQYF. In DNA, the CDR3 is TGTGCCAGCAGTTTTGTCCCGGGATCTCAAGAGACCCAGTACTTC.

The genes are TRBV27 and TRBJ1-2, with 9 bases matching TRBD1. V dropped 6 bases and J dropped 1; count of bases not matched to a gene: 9. Germline V gene lookup returns CDR1 MNHEY and CDR2 SMNVEV (reference sequence). The CDR3 spans 16 residues. This CDR3 is CASSKVPGQGNYGYTF. CDR3 DNA sequence: TGTGCCAGCAGCAAAGTCCCGGGACAGGGTAACTATGGCTACACCTTC.

A few counts support this clonotype. V usage is TRBV5-1 and J usage is TRBJ2-3; 9 bases map to TRBD1. The germline CDR1 and CDR2 sequences are SGHRS and YFSETQ. The trim removed 6 bases at V and 3 bases at J, leaving 8 bases unmatched. This CDR3 has 15 residues. The CDR3 loop reads CASNHRGRDTDTQYF. As DNA, the CDR3 is TGCGCCAGCAACCACAGGGGGCGCGATACAGATACGCAGTATTTT.

This chain joins TRBV5-6 and TRBJ2-7, with D tentatively TRBD1 or TRBD2 (5 bases each). This CDR3 is built from 15 residues. Germline CDR1 SGHDT, CDR2 YYEEEE. The V end lost 1 base, the J end lost 2 bases, and 13 bases lay between the germline ends. The CDR3 loop is CASSLYGARTYEQYF. CDR3 in DNA: TGTGCCAGCAGCTTGTACGGGGCACGCACCTACGAGCAGTACTTC.

This clonotype was detected ten times or more. Germline and junction disagree at one end, which may indicate a read error. The V call is TRBV5-1, the J call TRBJ2-3, with 8 bases identical to TRBD2. Germline V gene sequence: CDR1 SGHRS, CDR2 YFSETQ. The CDR3 covers 14 residues. The CDR3 bases are TGTGCCAGCAGCTTCGGGGGGGCCACAGATACGCAGTATTTT. It is translated as CASSFGGATDTQYF.

The chain couples TRBV2 to TRBJ1-1, with 8 bases fitting TRBD1. The length of the CDR3 is 14 residues. Germline V gives CDR1 SNHLY, CDR2 FYNNEI. V was clipped by 6 bases and J by 1 base; unmatched bases: 4. For the CDR3, the DNA is TGTGCCAGCAGAAGGGACAGGCAGAACACTGAAGCTTTCTTT. Protein sequence: CASRRDRQNTEAFF.

V usage is TRBV5-1 and J usage is TRBJ2-7; TRBD1 matches 7 bases. The V segment lost 6 bases and the J segment 1 base; nucleotides outside the gene matches: 7. Germline loops: CDR1 SGHRS, CDR2 YFSETQ. There are 14 residues in the CDR3. The CDR3 loop is CASNFSTGSYEQYV. Written as DNA, the CDR3 is TGCGCCAGCAACTTCTCGACAGGGTCCTACGAGCAGTACGTC.

Notes on this clonotype: Sequence at one end of the junction differs from germline and may be a read error. This chain uses TRBV5-1 with TRBJ2-3; 8 bases are shared with TRBD2. The CDR3 is made up of 15 amino acids. Germline loops: CDR1 SGHRS, CDR2 YFSETQ. CDR3 sequence reads: CASSSTSASTDTRYF. The CDR3 region has the DNA TGCGCCAGCAGCTCGACTAGCGCTAGCACAGATACGCGGTATTTT. The full variable domain, completed using reference TRBV5-1 and TRBJ2-3, is KAGVTQTPRYLIKTRGQQVTLSCSPISGHRSVSWYQQTPGQGLQFLFEYFSETQRNKGNFPGRFSGRQFSNSRSEMNVSTLELGDSALYLCASSSTSASTDTRYFGPGTRLTVL.

The chain combines TRBV7-2 with TRBJ1-2; unclear D gene. This CDR3 has 14 amino acids. Germline CDR1 and CDR2: SGHTA and FQGNSA. V was shortened by 2 bases and J by 1 base, with 8 bases between the two germline ends. The CDR3 region is CASSLNGINYGYTF. DNA of the CDR3: TGTGCCAGCAGCTTAAATGGTATTAACTATGGCTACACCTTC.